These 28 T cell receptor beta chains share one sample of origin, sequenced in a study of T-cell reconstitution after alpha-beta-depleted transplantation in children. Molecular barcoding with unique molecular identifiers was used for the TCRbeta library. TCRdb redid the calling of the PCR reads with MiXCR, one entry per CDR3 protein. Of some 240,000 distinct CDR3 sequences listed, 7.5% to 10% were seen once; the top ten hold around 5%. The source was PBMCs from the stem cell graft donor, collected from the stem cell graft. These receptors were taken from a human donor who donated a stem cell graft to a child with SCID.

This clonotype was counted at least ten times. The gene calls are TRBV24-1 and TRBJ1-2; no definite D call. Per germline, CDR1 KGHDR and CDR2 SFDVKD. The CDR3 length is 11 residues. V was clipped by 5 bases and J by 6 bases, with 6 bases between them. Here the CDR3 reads CATSAWNGYTF. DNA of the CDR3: TGTGCCACCAGTGCGTGGAATGGCTACACCTTC.

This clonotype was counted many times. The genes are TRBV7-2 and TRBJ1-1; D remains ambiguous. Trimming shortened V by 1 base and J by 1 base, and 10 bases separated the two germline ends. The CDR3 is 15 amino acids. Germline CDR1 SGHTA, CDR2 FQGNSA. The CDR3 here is CASSLERRPNTEAFF. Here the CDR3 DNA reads TGTGCCAGCAGCTTAGAACGGCGGCCGAACACTGAAGCTTTCTTT.

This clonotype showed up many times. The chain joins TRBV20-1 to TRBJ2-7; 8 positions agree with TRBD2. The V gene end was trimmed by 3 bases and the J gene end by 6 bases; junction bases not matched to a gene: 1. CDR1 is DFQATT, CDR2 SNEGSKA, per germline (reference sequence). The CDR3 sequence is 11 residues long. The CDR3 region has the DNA TGCAGTGCTAGCGGGGGGGTCGAGCAGTACTTC. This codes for CSASGGVEQYF.

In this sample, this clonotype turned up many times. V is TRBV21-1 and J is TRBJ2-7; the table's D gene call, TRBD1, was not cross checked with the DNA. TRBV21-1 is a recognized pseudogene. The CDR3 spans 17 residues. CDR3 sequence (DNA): TGTGCCAGCAGCAAAGAGTTTATAGGGACTGGGTACTACGAGCAGTACTTC. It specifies CASSKEFIGTGYYEQYF.

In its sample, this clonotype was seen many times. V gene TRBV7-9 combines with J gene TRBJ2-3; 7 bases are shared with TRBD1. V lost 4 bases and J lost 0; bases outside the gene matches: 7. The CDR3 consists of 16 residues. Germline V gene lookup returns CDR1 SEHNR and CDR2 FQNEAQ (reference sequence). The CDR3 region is CASSSRTGLSTDTQYF. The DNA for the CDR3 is TGTGCCAGCAGCTCTAGGACAGGCCTTAGCACAGATACGCAGTATTTT.

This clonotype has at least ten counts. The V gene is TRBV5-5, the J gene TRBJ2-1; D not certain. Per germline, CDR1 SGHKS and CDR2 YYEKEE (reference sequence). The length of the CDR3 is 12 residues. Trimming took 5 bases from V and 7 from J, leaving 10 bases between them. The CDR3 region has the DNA TGTGCCAGCAGTCGACAATGGAATGAGCAGTTCTTC. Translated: CASSRQWNEQFF.

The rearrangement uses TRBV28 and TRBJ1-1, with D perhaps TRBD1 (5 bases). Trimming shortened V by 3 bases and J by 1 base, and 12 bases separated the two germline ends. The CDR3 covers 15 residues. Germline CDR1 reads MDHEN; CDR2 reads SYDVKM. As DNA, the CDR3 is TGTGCCAGCAGTTTCTCGCAGGGTGCGAACACTGAAGCTTTCTTT. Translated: CASSFSQGANTEAFF.

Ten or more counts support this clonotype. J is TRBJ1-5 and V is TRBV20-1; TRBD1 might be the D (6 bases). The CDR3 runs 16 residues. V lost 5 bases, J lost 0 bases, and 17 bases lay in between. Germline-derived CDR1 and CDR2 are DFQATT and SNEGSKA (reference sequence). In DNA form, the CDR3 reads TGCAGTGCTGTTGGACAGATCCAATATAGCAATCAGCCCCAGCATTTT. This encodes CSAVGQIQYSNQPQHF.

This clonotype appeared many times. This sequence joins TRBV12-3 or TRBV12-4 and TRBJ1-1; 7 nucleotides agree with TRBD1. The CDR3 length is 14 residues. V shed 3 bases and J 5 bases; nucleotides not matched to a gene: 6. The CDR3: CASSFPGGGTEAFF. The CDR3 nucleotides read TGTGCCAGCAGTTTTCCAGGGGGAGGGACTGAAGCTTTCTTT.

The CDR3 nucleotides read TGTGCCACAGCGGTCGGCGGAGCTAACTATGGCTACACCTTC. Residues: CATAVGGANYGYTF. This chain joins TRBV6-1 and TRBJ1-2; no reliable D call. The V gene's germline CDR1 is MNHNS and CDR2 SASEGT. The CDR3 runs 14 residues. Trimming took off 10 bases at V and 0 bases at J, with 15 bases between the two ends.

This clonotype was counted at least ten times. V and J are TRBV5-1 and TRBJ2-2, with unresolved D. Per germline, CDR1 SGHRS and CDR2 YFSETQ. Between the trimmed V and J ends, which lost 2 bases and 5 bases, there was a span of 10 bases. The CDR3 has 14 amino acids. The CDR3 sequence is CASSFPVTTGELFF. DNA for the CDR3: TGCGCCAGCAGCTTCCCGGTCACGACCGGGGAGCTGTTTTTT.

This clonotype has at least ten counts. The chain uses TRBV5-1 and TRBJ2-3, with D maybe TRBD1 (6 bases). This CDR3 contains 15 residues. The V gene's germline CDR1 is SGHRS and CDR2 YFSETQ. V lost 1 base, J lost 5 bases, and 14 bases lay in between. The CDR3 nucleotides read TGCGCCAGCAGCTTGCAAAACAGGGAGATAGATACGCAGTATTTT. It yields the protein CASSLQNREIDTQYF.

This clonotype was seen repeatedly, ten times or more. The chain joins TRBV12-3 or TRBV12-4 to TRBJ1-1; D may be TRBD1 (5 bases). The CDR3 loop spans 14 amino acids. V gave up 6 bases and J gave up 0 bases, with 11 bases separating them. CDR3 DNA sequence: TGTGCCAGCAGATCGGACACGCTGAACACTGAAGCTTTCTTT. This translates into CASRSDTLNTEAFF.

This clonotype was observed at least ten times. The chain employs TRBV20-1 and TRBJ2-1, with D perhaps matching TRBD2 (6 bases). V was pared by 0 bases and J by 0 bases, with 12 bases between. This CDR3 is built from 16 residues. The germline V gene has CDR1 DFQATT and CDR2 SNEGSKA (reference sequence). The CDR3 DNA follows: TGCAGTGCTAGAGATCAAGGGAGGAGCTCCTACAATGAGCAGTTCTTC. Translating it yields CSARDQGRSSYNEQFF.

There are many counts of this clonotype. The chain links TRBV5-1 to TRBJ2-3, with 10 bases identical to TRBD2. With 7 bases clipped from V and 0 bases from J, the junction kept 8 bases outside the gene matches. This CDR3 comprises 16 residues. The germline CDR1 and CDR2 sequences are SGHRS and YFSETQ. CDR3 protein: CASSSATSGSTDTQYF. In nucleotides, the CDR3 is TGCGCCAGCTCGAGCGCGACTAGCGGGAGCACAGATACGCAGTATTTT.

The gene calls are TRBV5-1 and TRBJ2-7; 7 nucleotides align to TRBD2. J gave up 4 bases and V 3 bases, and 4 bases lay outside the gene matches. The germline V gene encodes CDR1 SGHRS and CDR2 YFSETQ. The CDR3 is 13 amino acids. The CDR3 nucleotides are TGCGCCAGCAGCTGGGAGGGTGCGTACGAGCAGTACTTC. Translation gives CASSWEGAYEQYF.

The CDR3 loop reads CASSLGDNIPSPPQHF. The CDR3 DNA is TGTGCCAGCAGCTTAGGCGATAACATCCCCTCTCCGCCCCAGCATTTT. This chain connects TRBV7-8 to TRBJ1-5, with no clear D. The CDR3 loop spans 16 amino acids. Germline values: CDR1 SGHVS, CDR2 FQNEAQ. The V end was cut by 1 base, the J end by 9 bases, with 19 bases between.

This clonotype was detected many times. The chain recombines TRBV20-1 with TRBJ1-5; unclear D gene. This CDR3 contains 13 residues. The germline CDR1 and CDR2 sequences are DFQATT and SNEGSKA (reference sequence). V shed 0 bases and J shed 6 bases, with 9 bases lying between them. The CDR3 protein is CSARDRLGQPQHF. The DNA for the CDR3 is TGCAGTGCTAGAGATCGGTTGGGTCAGCCCCAGCATTTT.

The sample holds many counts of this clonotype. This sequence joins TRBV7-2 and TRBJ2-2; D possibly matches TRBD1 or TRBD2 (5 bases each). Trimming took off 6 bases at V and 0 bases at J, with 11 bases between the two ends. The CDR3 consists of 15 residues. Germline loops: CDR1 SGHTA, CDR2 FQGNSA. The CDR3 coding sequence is TGTGCCAGCAGTGGGAAGGGACCGAACACCGGGGAGCTGTTTTTT. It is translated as CASSGKGPNTGELFF.

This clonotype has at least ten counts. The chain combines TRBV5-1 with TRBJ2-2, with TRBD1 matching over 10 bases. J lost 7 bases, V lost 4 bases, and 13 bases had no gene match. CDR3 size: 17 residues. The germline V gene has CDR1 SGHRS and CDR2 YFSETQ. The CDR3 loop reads CASSPLTGTGAGGELFF. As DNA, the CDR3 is TGCGCCAGCAGCCCCCTTACCGGGACAGGGGCTGGCGGGGAGCTGTTTTTT.

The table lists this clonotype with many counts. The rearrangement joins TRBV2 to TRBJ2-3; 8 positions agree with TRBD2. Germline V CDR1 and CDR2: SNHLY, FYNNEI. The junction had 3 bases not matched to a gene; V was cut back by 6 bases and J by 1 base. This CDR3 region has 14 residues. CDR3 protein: CASRDGGGTDTQYF. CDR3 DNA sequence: TGTGCCAGCAGAGACGGGGGGGGCACAGATACGCAGTATTTT. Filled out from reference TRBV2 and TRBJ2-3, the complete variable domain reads EPEVTQTPSHQVTQMGQEVILRCVPISNHLYFYWYRQILGQKVEFLVSFYNNEISEKSEIFDDQFSVERPDGSNFTLKIRSTKLEDSAMYFCASRDGGGTDTQYFGPGTRLTVL.

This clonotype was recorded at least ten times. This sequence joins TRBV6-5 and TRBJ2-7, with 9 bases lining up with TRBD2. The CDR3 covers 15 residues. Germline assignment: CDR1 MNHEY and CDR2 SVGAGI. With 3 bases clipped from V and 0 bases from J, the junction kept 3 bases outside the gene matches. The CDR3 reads CASSYGGGASYEQYF. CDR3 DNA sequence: TGTGCCAGCAGTTATGGCGGGGGGGCCTCCTACGAGCAGTACTTC.

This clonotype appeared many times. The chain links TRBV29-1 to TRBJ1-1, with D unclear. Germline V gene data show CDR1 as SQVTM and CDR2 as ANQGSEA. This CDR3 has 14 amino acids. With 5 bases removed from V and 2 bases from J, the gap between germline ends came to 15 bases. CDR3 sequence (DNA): TGCAGCGTTCCACCCCGCGGCGTCAACACTGAAGCTTTCTTT. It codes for CSVPPRGVNTEAFF.

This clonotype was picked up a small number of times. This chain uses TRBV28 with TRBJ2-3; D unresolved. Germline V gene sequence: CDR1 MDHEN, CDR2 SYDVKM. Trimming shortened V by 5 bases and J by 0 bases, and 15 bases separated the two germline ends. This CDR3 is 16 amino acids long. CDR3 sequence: CASSLVVAGSTDTQYF. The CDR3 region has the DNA TGTGCCAGCAGTCTGGTTGTCGCTGGGAGCACAGATACGCAGTATTTT.

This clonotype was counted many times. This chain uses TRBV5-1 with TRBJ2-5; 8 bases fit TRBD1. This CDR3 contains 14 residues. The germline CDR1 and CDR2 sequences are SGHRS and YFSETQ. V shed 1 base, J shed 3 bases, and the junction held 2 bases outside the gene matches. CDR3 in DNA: TGCGCCAGCAGCTTGCAACAGGGGGAAGAGACCCAGTACTTC. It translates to CASSLQQGEETQYF. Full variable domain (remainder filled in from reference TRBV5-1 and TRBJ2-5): KAGVTQTPRYLIKTRGQQVTLSCSPISGHRSVSWYQQTPGQGLQFLFEYFSETQRNKGNFPGRFSGRQFSNSRSEMNVSTLELGDSALYLCASSLQQGEETQYFGPGTRLLVL.

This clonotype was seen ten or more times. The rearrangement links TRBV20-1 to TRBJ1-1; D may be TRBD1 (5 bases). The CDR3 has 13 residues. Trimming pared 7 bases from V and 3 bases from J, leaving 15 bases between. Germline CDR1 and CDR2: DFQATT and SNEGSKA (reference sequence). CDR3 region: CSVGAVGDTEAFF. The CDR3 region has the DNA TGCAGTGTTGGGGCAGTAGGCGACACTGAAGCTTTCTTT.

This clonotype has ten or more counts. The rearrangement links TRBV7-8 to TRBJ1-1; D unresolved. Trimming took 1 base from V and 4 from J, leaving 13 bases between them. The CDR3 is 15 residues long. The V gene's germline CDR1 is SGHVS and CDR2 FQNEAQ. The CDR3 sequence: CASSLGASRGTEAFF. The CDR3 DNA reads TGTGCCAGCAGCTTAGGGGCCTCGCGGGGCACTGAAGCTTTCTTT.

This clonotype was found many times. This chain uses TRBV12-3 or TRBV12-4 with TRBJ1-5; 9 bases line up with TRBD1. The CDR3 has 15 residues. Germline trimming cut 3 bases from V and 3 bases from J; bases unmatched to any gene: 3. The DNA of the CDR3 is TGTGCCAGCAGTTTCCGGGACAGGGCCAATCAGCCCCAGCATTTT. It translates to CASSFRDRANQPQHF.